These T cell receptor beta chains were read from a single sample in a study of T cell responses to AZD1222 COVID-19 vaccine. Assay used: immunoSEQ multiplex PCR; TCRdb lists only in-frame clones, some missing. In the table there are some 140,000 clones, approximately 87% of which are singletons. The sample consisted of peripheral blood, taken on day 0 of MenACWY control vaccination. Every receptor here comes from an adult in good health. Each CDR3 is given with its conserved first and last residue. The order of the fields is V gene, D gene, clone size, J gene, CDR3 protein, CDR3 DNA. D genes are given only for firm matches. For some rows the clone size is stated as once, few or many, or as a class when expanded; others skip it.

TRBV20-1	-	few	TRBJ1-1	CSARQVTEAFF	TGCAGTGCTAGACAAGTCACTGAAGCTTTCTTT
TRBV7-7	TRBD2	-	TRBJ2-1	CASSRTSGRNNEQFF	TGTGCTAGCAGCCGGACTAGCGGGAGGAACAATGAGCAGTTCTTC
TRBV7-3	-	once	TRBJ2-5	CASSLGVGETQYF	TGTGCCAGCAGTTTGGGGGTGGGAGAGACCCAGTACTTC
TRBV19	-	once	TRBJ1-6	CASSIDPNFVPLHF	TGTGCCAGTAGTATAGACCCAAATTTCGTGCCCCTCCACTTT
TRBV15	TRBD1	-	TRBJ1-2	CATSRGQGGPVTYGYTF	TGTGCCACCAGCAGGGGACAGGGAGGACCCGTAACCTATGGCTACACCTTC
TRBV11-3	TRBD1	-	TRBJ2-7	CASSLGWDRSSYEQYF	TGTGCCAGCAGCTTAGGATGGGACAGGTCTTCCTACGAGCAGTACTTC
TRBV30	TRBD1	once	TRBJ2-7	CAWSSLTTGSEQYF	TGTGCCTGGAGTTCCTTAACGACAGGGAGCGAGCAGTACTTC
TRBV7-6	-	-	TRBJ2-2	CASSLEVSGHGGELFF	TGTGCCAGCAGCTTAGAAGTCAGTGGGCACGGCGGGGAGCTGTTTTTT
TRBV5-1	-	-	TRBJ2-1	CASSSGGGSPYNEQFF	TGCGCCAGCAGCTCGGGGGGCGGGAGCCCCTACAATGAGCAGTTCTTC
TRBV5-1	TRBD1	-	TRBJ1-5	CASSQGQGQPQHF	TGCGCCAGCAGCCAGGGACAGGGGCAGCCCCAGCATTTT
TRBV7-2	TRBD1	-	TRBJ1-1	CASRLGTANTEAFF	TGTGCCAGCAGACTAGGGACAGCGAACACTGAAGCTTTCTTT
TRBV30	-	-	TRBJ2-7	CAWSWGHSSIYEQYF	TGTGCCTGGAGTTGGGGACACTCTTCGATCTACGAGCAGTACTTC
TRBV5-1	-	-	TRBJ1-5	CASSFRPSDNQPQHF	TGCGCCAGCAGCTTTAGACCCTCTGACAATCAGCCCCAGCATTTT
TRBV29-1	TRBD2	-	TRBJ2-1	CSVASSGSFGWQFF	TGCAGCGTGGCCTCTAGCGGGAGTTTTGGGTGGCAGTTCTTC
TRBV28	-	-	TRBJ1-1	CASSPVLGLNTEAFF	TGTGCCAGCAGTCCGGTTTTGGGTTTGAACACTGAAGCTTTCTTT
TRBV4-2	-	-	TRBJ1-5	CASSQQELNSNQPQHF	TGTGCCAGCAGCCAACAGGAGTTGAATAGCAATCAGCCCCAGCATTTT
TRBV6-5	-	-	TRBJ2-7	CASTGGSYEQYF	TGTGCCAGCACCGGCGGGTCCTACGAGCAGTACTTC
TRBV5-6	-	-	TRBJ1-6	CASSLGGLDNSPLHF	TGTGCCAGCAGCTTGGGGGGATTGGATAATTCACCCCTCCACTTT
TRBV27	TRBD1	-	TRBJ1-5	CASATREDRNQPQHF	TGTGCCAGTGCGACCCGAGAGGACAGGAATCAGCCCCAGCATTTT
TRBV7-9	TRBD1	-	TRBJ2-5	CASSTTGFQETQYF	TGTGCCAGCAGCACGACAGGGTTCCAAGAGACCCAGTACTTC